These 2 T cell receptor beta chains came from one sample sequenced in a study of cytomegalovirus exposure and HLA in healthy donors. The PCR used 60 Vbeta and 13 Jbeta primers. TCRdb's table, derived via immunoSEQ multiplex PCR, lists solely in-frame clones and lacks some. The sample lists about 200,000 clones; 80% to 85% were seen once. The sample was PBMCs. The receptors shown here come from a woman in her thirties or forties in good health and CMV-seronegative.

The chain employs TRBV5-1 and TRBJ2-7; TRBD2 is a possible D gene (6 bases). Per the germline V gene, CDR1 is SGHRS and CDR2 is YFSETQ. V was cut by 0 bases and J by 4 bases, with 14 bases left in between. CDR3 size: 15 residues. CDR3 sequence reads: CASSLGPGEWYEQYF. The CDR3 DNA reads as TGCGCCAGCAGCTTGGGTCCGGGAGAGTGGTACGAGCAGTACTTC. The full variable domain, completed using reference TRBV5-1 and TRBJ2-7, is KAGVTQTPRYLIKTRGQQVTLSCSPISGHRSVSWYQQTPGQGLQFLFEYFSETQRNKGNFPGRFSGRQFSNSRSEMNVSTLELGDSALYLCASSLGPGEWYEQYFGPGTRLTVT.

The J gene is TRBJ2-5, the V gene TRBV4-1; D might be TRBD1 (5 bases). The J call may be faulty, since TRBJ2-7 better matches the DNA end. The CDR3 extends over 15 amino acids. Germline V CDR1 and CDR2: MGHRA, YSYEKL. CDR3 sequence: CASSQEGAIIYEQYF. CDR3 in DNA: TGCGCCAGCAGCCAAGAAGGGGCCATTATCTACGAGCAGTACTTC.